This T cell receptor (beta chain) was sequenced for a study of CD8 T cells in ankylosing spondylitis. Broader study findings: Reactive arthritis synovial fluid and blood previously showed some of these motif variants. It was reported that disease-linked clones were significantly enriched in matched ankylosing spondylitis synovial fluid.

Libraries for TCR beta were made by quantitative 5'-RACE with molecular barcodes. TCRdb independently ran MiXCR on the 5' RACE reads; one entry per CDR3 protein. The table records around 150,000 distinct CDR3 sequences, roughly 6.6% of them present only once. This clonotype has a count of ten or more. No antigen is known for it. CDR3 length: 12 residues. Germline loops: CDR1 SQVTM, CDR2 ANQGSEA. V lost 4 bases to trimming and J lost 6 bases, with 12 bases between them. This chain links TRBV29-1 with TRBJ1-2; no reliable D call. This TCR came from a female donor with ankylosing spondylitis or in good health (not recorded which). Source material: blood, either unsorted or a sorted T cell fraction (not recorded which). The chain's CDR3 is CSVGGSDNGYTF. For the CDR3, the DNA is TGCAGCGTTGGAGGGTCAGACAATGGCTACACCTTC.